The clone carrying this T cell receptor beta chain came up many times. This entry is derived from a study of Graves' ophthalmopathy and Graves' hyperthyroidism. Amplification of TCR beta CDR3 regions used RNA transcripts. Investigators did first-round RT-PCR with HTBI primers, then second-round multiplex PCR. TCRdb redid the calling of the multiplex PCR reads with MiXCR, one entry per CDR3 protein. This table holds 350,000 to 400,000 distinct CDR3 sequences, roughly 14% found once. The CDR3 has 13 amino acids. Trimming shortened V by 0 bases and J by 4 bases, and 6 bases separated the two germline ends. The V gene's germline CDR1 is MNHNS and CDR2 SASEGT. Physicians reached a diagnosis by relying on clinical symptoms, serum thyroxine, TRAb, thyroid ultrasound and orbital computed tomography.

The sample was peripheral blood. V gene TRBV6-1 combines with J gene TRBJ1-1; no reliable D call. The receptor was isolated from a young woman with stable Graves' hyperthyroidism. Here the CDR3 DNA reads TGTGCCAGCAGTGAAGCGCTGGGCACTGAAGCTTTCTTT. Encoded protein: CASSEALGTEAFF.